A selection of T cell receptor beta chains follows, all from one sample in a study of T cell clonotyping in hematopoietic cell transplantation. Data came from immunoSEQ multiplex PCR; TCRdb stores just in-frame clones and leaves some out. The top ten hold about 1.8% of the sample, which has some 16,000 clones, roughly 93% seen once. Material: peripheral blood mononuclear cells, obtained before stem cell transplant. These receptors all come from a man between 18 and 29 years old with biphenotypic leukemia. Some clones in this sample may be carry-over from other donors' samples. CDR3s include the opening cysteine and the closing phenylalanine or tryptophan. The D gene is left open where the match is weak. Part of the rows lack a size; the others show once, few, many or a class for expanded clones.

D gene	V gene	clone size	J gene	CDR3 protein	CDR3 DNA
NA	TRBV5-6	NA	TRBJ2-7	CASSIGQTYEQYF	TGTGCCAGCAGCATTGGACAGACCTACGAGCAGTACTTC
NA	TRBV27	NA	TRBJ2-1	CASLGPLNEQFF	TGTGCCAGCCTCGGCCCATTGAATGAGCAGTTCTTC
NA	TRBV6-6	NA	TRBJ1-1	CASSYSETEAFF	TGTGCCAGCAGTTACTCGGAGACTGAAGCTTTCTTT
TRBD1	TRBV7-6	once	TRBJ1-6	CASSPQTGTGVVSSPLHF	TGTGCCAGCAGCCCCCAGACCGGGACAGGGGTTGTAAGTTCACCCCTCCACTTT
NA	TRBV5-6	NA	TRBJ2-4	CASSSARGNLQYF	TGTGCCAGCAGCTCGGCCCGGGGGAATCTTCAGTACTTC
TRBD2	TRBV29-1	NA	TRBJ2-3	CSVRGTSGGQGPSSTDTQYF	TGCAGCGTCAGAGGCACTAGCGGGGGGCAAGGCCCCTCTAGCACAGATACGCAGTATTTT
NA	TRBV7-9	NA	TRBJ1-1	CASSTLRTEAFF	TGTGCCAGCAGCACCCTGCGCACTGAAGCTTTCTTT
NA	TRBV19	NA	TRBJ1-6	CASSIVAQDNSPLHF	TGTGCCAGTAGTATAGTGGCCCAAGATAATTCACCCCTCCACTTT
TRBD1	TRBV5-1	once	TRBJ2-5	CASSVNRGQETQYF	TGCGCCAGCAGCGTGAACAGGGGACAAGAGACCCAGTACTTC
NA	TRBV27	NA	TRBJ1-6	CASTGAGGAPLHF	TGTGCCAGCACCGGGGCGGGTGGGGCACCCCTCCACTTT
TRBD2	TRBV2	NA	TRBJ2-5	CASSGVAGGQETQYF	TGTGCCAGCAGTGGGGTAGCGGGGGGCCAAGAGACCCAGTACTTC
NA	TRBV6-5	NA	TRBJ2-7	CASKPVTSLDEQYF	TGTGCCAGCAAGCCCGTTACTTCTCTGGACGAGCAGTACTTC
TRBD1	TRBV19	few	TRBJ1-5	CATGQGLGQPQHF	TGTGCCACGGGACAGGGGTTGGGTCAGCCCCAGCATTTT
NA	TRBV2	NA	TRBJ1-4	CASNPNDRHNEKLFF	TGTGCCAGCAACCCCAACGACAGGCACAATGAAAAACTGTTTTTT
NA	TRBV30	NA	TRBJ1-2	CAWSSTGGPRGYTF	TGTGCCTGGAGTTCGACCGGGGGCCCGAGAGGCTACACCTTC
NA	TRBV28	NA	TRBJ1-1	CASRLRADTEAFF	TGTGCCAGCAGGCTCCGGGCGGACACTGAAGCTTTCTTT
TRBD1	TRBV7-8	NA	TRBJ1-3	CASSLGQTPSGNTIYF	TGTGCCAGCAGCTTGGGACAGACCCCCTCTGGAAACACCATATATTTT
NA	TRBV7-6	once	TRBJ2-1	CASSLTAIYNEQFF	TGTGCCAGCAGCTTAACAGCAATCTACAATGAGCAGTTCTTC
TRBD2	TRBV7-9	NA	TRBJ2-7	CASSAPGGGVGEQYF	TGTGCCAGCAGCGCCCCCGGGGGGGGCGTTGGCGAGCAGTACTTC
NA	TRBV5-6	NA	TRBJ1-1	CASSLDMGMNTEAFF	TGTGCCAGCAGCTTGGATATGGGAATGAACACTGAAGCTTTCTTT
NA	TRBV4-1	NA	TRBJ1-6	CASSQGVVRGDYNSPLHF	TGCGCCAGCAGCCAAGGGGTCGTCCGCGGGGACTATAATTCACCCCTCCACTTT
NA	TRBV27	NA	TRBJ1-2	CASSFTGNYGYTF	TGTGCCAGCAGTTTCACTGGGAACTATGGCTACACCTTC
NA	TRBV5-6	once	TRBJ2-3	CASSWTWIEGPDTQYF	TGTGCCAGCAGCTGGACCTGGATAGAAGGACCAGATACGCAGTATTTT
NA	TRBV30	NA	TRBJ1-2	CAWTWPHGGLYGYTF	TGTGCCTGGACTTGGCCCCACGGAGGTTTATATGGCTACACCTTC
NA	TRBV6-5	NA	TRBJ2-7	CASSLPQGEQYF	TGTGCCAGCAGTTTACCCCAGGGAGAGCAGTACTTC
TRBD1	TRBV11-2	NA	TRBJ2-7	CASSPGTGETYEQYF	TGTGCCAGCAGCCCTGGGACAGGGGAGACCTACGAGCAGTACTTC
TRBD1	TRBV6-1	NA	TRBJ2-7	CASSEGQGIYEQYF	TGTGCCAGCAGCGAGGGACAGGGGATCTACGAGCAGTACTTC
NA	TRBV7-2	NA	TRBJ2-7	CASSLYGGTGEQYF	TGTGCCAGCAGCTTATACGGAGGGACCGGCGAGCAGTACTTC
TRBD1	TRBV5-1	NA	TRBJ1-1	CASSLDRGLSTEAFF	TGCGCCAGCAGCTTGGACAGGGGGCTCAGCACTGAAGCTTTCTTT
NA	TRBV9	once	TRBJ2-1	CASSVVETVIYNEQFF	TGTGCCAGCAGCGTAGTAGAGACAGTGATCTACAATGAGCAGTTCTTC
NA	TRBV30	NA	TRBJ1-2	CAWTALGGYGYTF	TGTGCCTGGACAGCCCTCGGGGGGTATGGCTACACCTTC
NA	TRBV30	NA	TRBJ1-6	CAWTGQGNSPLHF	TGTGCCTGGACTGGGCAGGGTAATTCACCCCTCCACTTT
NA	TRBV5-1	NA	TRBJ2-4	CASSRDGGDIQYF	TGCGCCAGCAGCCGCGATGGGGGAGACATTCAGTACTTC
NA	TRBV19	NA	TRBJ2-7	CASSIWAGQREQYF	TGTGCCAGTAGTATCTGGGCAGGTCAGCGGGAGCAGTACTTC
NA	TRBV30	few	TRBJ1-2	CAWSVPGRTNYGYTF	TGTGCCTGGAGCGTTCCCGGACGGACGAACTATGGCTACACCTTC
NA	TRBV6-1	NA	TRBJ1-4	CASSETGSVLGLFF	TGTGCCAGCAGTGAAACCGGCAGCGTCCTAGGACTGTTTTTT
TRBD1	TRBV28	once	TRBJ2-1	CASSLQGVTYNEQFF	TGTGCCAGCAGTTTACAGGGGGTAACTTACAATGAGCAGTTCTTC
NA	TRBV6-5	NA	TRBJ2-7	CASSFRGGIYEQYF	TGTGCCAGCAGTTTTCGAGGGGGAATTTACGAGCAGTACTTC
TRBD1	TRBV6-5	NA	TRBJ2-7	CASTGDRGSYEQYF	TGTGCCAGCACCGGGGACAGGGGGTCCTACGAGCAGTACTTC
TRBD1	TRBV5-1	once	TRBJ1-6	CASSSQGGGNSPLHF	TGCGCCAGCAGCTCTCAAGGAGGGGGCAATTCACCCCTCCACTTT